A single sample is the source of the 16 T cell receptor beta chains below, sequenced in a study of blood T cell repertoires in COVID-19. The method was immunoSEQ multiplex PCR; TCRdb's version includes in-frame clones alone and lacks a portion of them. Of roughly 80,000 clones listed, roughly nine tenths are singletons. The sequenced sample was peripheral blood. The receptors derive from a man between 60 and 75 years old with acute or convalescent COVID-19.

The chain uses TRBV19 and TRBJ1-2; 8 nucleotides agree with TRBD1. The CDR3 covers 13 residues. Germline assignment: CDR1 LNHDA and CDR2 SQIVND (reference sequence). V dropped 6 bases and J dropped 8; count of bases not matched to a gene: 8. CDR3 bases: TGTGCCAGTAGCCCCTGGACAGGGATCGGCTACACCTTC. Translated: CASSPWTGIGYTF.

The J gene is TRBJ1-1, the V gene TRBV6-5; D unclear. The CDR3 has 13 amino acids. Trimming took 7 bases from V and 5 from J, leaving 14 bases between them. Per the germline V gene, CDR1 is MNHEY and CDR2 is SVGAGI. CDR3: CASNREGGTEAFF. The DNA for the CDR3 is TGTGCCAGCAACCGAGAGGGTGGAACTGAAGCTTTCTTT.

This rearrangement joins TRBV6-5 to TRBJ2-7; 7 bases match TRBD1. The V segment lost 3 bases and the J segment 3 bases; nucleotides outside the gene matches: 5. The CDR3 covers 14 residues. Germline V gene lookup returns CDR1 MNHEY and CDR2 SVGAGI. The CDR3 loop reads CASSYGAGGYEQYF. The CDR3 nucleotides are TGTGCCAGCAGTTATGGGGCAGGGGGCTACGAGCAGTACTTC.

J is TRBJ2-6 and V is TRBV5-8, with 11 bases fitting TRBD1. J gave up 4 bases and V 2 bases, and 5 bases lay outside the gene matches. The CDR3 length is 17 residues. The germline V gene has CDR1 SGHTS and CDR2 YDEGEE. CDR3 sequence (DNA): TGTGCCAGCAGCTTTGGACAGGGGGCGCCCGGGGCCAACGTCCTGACTTTC. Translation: CASSFGQGAPGANVLTF.

CDR3 residues: CASSSYSNQPQHF. CDR3 bases: TGTGCCAGCAGCTCCTATAGCAATCAGCCCCAGCATTTT. The chain joins TRBV11-2 to TRBJ1-5; D is uncertain. The CDR3 length is 13 residues. Trimming removed 4 bases from V and 0 bases from J, with 4 bases in between. The germline V gene encodes CDR1 SGHAT and CDR2 FQNNGV.

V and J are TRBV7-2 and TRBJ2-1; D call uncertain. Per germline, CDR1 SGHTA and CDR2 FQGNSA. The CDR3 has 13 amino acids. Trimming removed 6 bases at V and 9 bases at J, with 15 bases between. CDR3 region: CASSRGPPSEQFF. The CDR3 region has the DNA TGTGCCAGCAGTCGTGGGCCCCCCTCTGAGCAGTTCTTC.

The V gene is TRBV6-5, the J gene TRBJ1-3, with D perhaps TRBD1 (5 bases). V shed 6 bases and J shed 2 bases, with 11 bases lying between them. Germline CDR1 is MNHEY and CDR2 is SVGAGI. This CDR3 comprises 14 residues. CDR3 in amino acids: CASRATVTGNTIYF. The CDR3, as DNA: TGTGCCAGCAGAGCGACAGTTACTGGAAACACCATATATTTT.

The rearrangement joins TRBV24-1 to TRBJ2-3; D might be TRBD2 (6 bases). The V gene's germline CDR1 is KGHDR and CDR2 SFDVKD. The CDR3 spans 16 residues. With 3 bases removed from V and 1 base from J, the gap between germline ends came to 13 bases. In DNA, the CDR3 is TGTGCCACCAGTGATACAGCGGCTAGCGGCACAGATACGCAGTATTTT. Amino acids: CATSDTAASGTDTQYF.

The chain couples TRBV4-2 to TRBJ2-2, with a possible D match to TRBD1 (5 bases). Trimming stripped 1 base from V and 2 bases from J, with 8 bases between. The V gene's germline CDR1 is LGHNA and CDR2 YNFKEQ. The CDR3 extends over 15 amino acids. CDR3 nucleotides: TGTGCCAGCAGCCAAGGGCAGGGCAACACCGGGGAGCTGTTTTTT. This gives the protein CASSQGQGNTGELFF.

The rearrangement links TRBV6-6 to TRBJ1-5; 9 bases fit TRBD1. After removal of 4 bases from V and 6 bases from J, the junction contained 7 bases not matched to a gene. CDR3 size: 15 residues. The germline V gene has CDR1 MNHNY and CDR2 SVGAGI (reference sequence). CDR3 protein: CASSWIQGAGQPQHF. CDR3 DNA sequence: TGTGCCAGCAGTTGGATACAGGGGGCAGGTCAGCCCCAGCATTTT.

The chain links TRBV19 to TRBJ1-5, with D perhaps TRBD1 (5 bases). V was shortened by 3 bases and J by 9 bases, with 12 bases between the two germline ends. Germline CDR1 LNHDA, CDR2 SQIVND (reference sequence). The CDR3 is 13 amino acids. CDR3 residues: CASSIRDTGPQHF. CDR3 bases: TGTGCCAGTAGTATCAGGGATACGGGGCCCCAGCATTTT. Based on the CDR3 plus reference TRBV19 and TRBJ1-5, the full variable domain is DGGITQSPKYLFRKEGQNVTLSCEQNLNHDAMYWYRQDPGQGLRLIYYSQIVNDFQKGDIAEGYSVSREKKESFPLTVTSAQKNPTAFYLCASSIRDTGPQHFGDGTRLSIL.

The CDR3 DNA is TGTGCCATCAGTCCGACAGGGGGAAGTGAGACTGAAGCTTTCTTT. Translated: CAISPTGGSETEAFF. This chain uses TRBV10-3 with TRBJ1-1; 9 bases are a match to TRBD1. Germline CDR1 ENHRY, CDR2 SYGVKD. This CDR3 has 15 amino acids. The ends lost 5 bases at V and 5 bases at J; junction bases unmatched: 9.

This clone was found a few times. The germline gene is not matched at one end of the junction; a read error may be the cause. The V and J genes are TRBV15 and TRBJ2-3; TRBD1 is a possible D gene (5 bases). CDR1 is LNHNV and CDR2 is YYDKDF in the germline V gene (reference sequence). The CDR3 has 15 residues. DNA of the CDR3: TGTGCCACCAGCAGAGATCCCCAGGGCACGGATACGCAGTATTTT. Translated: CATSRDPQGTDTQYF.

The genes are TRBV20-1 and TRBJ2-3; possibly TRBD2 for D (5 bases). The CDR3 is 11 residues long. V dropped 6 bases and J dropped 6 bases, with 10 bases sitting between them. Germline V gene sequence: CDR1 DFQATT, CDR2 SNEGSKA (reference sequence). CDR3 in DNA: TGCAGTGCCCGGACTGTGGATACGCAGTATTTT. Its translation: CSARTVDTQYF.

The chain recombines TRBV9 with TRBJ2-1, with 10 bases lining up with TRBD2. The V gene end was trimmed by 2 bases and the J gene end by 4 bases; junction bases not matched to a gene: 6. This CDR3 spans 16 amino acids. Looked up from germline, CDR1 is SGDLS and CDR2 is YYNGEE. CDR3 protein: CASSVSGLAQYNEQFF. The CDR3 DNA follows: TGTGCCAGCAGCGTCTCGGGACTAGCGCAGTACAATGAGCAGTTCTTC. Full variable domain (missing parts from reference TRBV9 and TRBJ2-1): DSGVTQTPKHLITATGQRVTLRCSPRSGDLSVYWYQQSLDQGLQFLIQYYNGEERAKGNILERFSAQQFPDLHSELNLSSLELGDSALYFCASSVSGLAQYNEQFFGPGTRLTVL.

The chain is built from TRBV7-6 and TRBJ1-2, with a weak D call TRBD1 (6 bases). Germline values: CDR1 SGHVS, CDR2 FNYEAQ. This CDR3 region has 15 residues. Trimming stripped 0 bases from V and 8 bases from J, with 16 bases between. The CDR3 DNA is TGTGCCAGCAGCTTAGCCTTGACAGGAAACAACGGCTACACCTTC. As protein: CASSLALTGNNGYTF. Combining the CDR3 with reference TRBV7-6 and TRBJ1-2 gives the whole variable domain GAGVSQSPRYKVTKRGQDVALRCDPISGHVSLYWYRQALGQGPEFLTYFNYEAQQDKSGLPNDRFSAERPEGSISTLTIQRTEQRDSAMYRCASSLALTGNNGYTFGSGTRLTVV.